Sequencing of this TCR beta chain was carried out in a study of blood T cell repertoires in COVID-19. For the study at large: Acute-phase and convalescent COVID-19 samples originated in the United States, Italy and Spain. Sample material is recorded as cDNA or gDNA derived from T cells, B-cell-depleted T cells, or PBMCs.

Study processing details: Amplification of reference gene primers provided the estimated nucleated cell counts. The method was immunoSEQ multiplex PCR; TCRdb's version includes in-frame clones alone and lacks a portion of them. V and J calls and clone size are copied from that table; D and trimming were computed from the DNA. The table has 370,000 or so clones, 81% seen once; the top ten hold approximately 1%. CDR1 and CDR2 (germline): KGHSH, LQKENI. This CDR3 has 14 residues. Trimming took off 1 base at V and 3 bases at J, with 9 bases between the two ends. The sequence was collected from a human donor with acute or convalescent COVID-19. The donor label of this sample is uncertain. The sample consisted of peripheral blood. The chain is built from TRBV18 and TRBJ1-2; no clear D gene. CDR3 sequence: CASSPQEAYYGYTF. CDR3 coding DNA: TGTGCCAGCTCACCACAGGAGGCATACTATGGCTACACCTTC. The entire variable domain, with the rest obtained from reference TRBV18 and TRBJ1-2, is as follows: NAGVMQNPRHLVRRRGQEARLRCSPMKGHSHVYWYRQLPEEGLKFMVYLQKENIIDESGMPKERFSAEFPKEGPSILRIQQVVRGDSAAYFCASSPQEAYYGYTFGSGTRLTVV.